The clone carrying this TCR beta chain was seen only a few times. Antigen: not known. The entry originates in a study of OX40 agonist ivuxolimab in advanced cancers. Study-wide context: Subjects had a mean age of about 57 years, with a range of about 23 to 79; less than 90% were male. Prior anti-PD-1, anti-PD-L1 or anti-CTLA-4 therapy did not bar entry, and approximately 40% had some.

This CDR3 comprises 19 residues. Germline CDR1 is SNHLY and CDR2 is FYNNEI. Trimming pared 8 bases from V and 0 bases from J, leaving 23 bases between. Researchers took blood at baseline, on cycle 4 day 1, and on cycle 7 day 1. TCRdb's copy holds only in-frame clones and misses some; the assay was immunoSEQ multiplex PCR. The sample has roughly 96,000 clones, approximately 80% seen once. Findings and caveats of the study: On average, a greater number of expanded clones characterised CD8+ T cells relative to CD4+.

This sample comprised CD4+ or CD8+ T cells sorted from blood, obtained in a trial of the OX40 agonist ivuxolimab. The chain is built from TRBV2 and TRBJ1-6; D call uncertain. This receptor was taken from an adult with an advanced solid tumor such as melanoma, head and neck, liver or kidney cancer. The CDR3: CASFGGAVTPSSYNSPLHF. The CDR3 nucleotides read TGTGCCAGCTTCGGAGGCGCCGTCACTCCAAGCTCCTATAATTCACCCCTCCACTTT.